Listed below are T cell receptor beta chains from one sample, sequenced in a study of molecular identifiers for immune sequencing clone quantification. From the PCR reads, TCRdb called clonotypes with MiXCR, one entry per CDR3 protein. The sample lists 10,000 or so distinct CDR3 sequences; around 15% were seen once. The sample consisted of naive CD8+ T cells from blood, with Jurkat cell RNA spiked in. The receptors come from a human donor in good health. Some libraries in this study had Jurkat cell RNA spiked in. Each CDR3 is given with its conserved first and last residue. A D gene is named only where the DNA matches it firmly. Not all rows give a size; the values are once, few, many and, for expanded clones, a class.

D gene,V gene,J gene,clone size,CDR3 DNA,CDR3 protein
.,TRBV30,TRBJ2-3,many,TGTGCCTGGAGTGTCATTTATCTGGCGGATACGCAGTATTTT,CAWSVIYLADTQYF
.,TRBV5-5,TRBJ2-1,medium-sized,TGTGCCAGCAGCTTGGGGACCGTCCTAACCGGGGATGAGCAGTTCTTC,CASSLGTVLTGDEQFF
.,TRBV5-1,TRBJ1-1,medium-sized,TGCGCCAGCAGCTTGGACGTGAGTTACACTGAAGCTTTCTTT,CASSLDVSYTEAFF
.,TRBV12-3/TRBV12-4,TRBJ2-5,.,TGTGCCAGCAGACGTGCGGGCCAAGAGACCCAGTACTTC,CASRRAGQETQYF
TRBD2,TRBV28,TRBJ2-7,few,TGTGCCAGCAGTTTCGCGGGAGACTACGAGCAGTACTTC,CASSFAGDYEQYF
.,TRBV27,TRBJ1-6,medium-sized,TGTGCCAGCAGACAGGGACCCTCCTATAATTCACCCCTCCACTTT,CASRQGPSYNSPLHF
.,TRBV11-3,TRBJ2-2,few,TGTGCCAGCAGCTTAGAAGCGTCAACGAACACCGGGGAGCTGTTTTTT,CASSLEASTNTGELFF
.,TRBV7-9,TRBJ2-3,medium-sized,TGTGCCAGCAGCTTTCACGCGGGACAAATCACAGATACGCAGTATTTT,CASSFHAGQITDTQYF
.,TRBV27,TRBJ2-6,many,TGTGCCAGTAAAGAAGGGGCGGTGGGGGCCAACGTCCTGACTTTC,CASKEGAVGANVLTF
TRBD1,TRBV7-9,TRBJ1-1,.,TGTGCCAGCAGCCGGGGACAGGGGTGGTTGAACACTGAAGCTTTCTTT,CASSRGQGWLNTEAFF
.,TRBV5-6,TRBJ1-2,few,TGTGCCAGCAGCCCCGGCGGCTCCTCTTATGGCTACACCTTC,CASSPGGSSYGYTF
.,TRBV5-6,TRBJ2-7,many,TGTGCCAGCAGCCCCCTTGTGCAGATTTACGAGCAGTACTTC,CASSPLVQIYEQYF
TRBD2,TRBV20-1,TRBJ2-3,medium-sized,TGCAGTGCCAGGGGACTAGCGAGTAGCACAGATACGCAGTATTTT,CSARGLASSTDTQYF
.,TRBV5-4,TRBJ2-7,medium-sized,TGTGCCAGCAGCTTGGGCCCCGGAGGACAGCGAAGCTCCTACGAGCAGTACTTC,CASSLGPGGQRSSYEQYF
.,TRBV11-2,TRBJ2-7,few,TGTGCCAGCAGCTCCAGTGCCCGAGCCGTCCACGAGCGGTACTTC,CASSSSARAVHERYF
.,TRBV12-3/TRBV12-4,TRBJ2-5,.,TGTGCCAGCGGTTTAGGGCTAGAGGTGGCCCAGTACTTC,CASGLGLEVAQYF
TRBD1,TRBV6-5,TRBJ2-6,.,TGTGCCAGCAGTTACCCGGACAGGGGCTCCCTAGTATCTGGGGCCAACGCCCTGACTTTC,CASSYPDRGSLVSGANALTF
TRBD2,TRBV5-4,TRBJ2-4,many,TGTGCCAGCAGCTTGGCTTGGGGGGGCAAAAACATTCAGTACTTC,CASSLAWGGKNIQYF
.,TRBV4-3,TRBJ2-7,medium-sized,TGCGCCAGCAGCCAAGGCCTCGGGACGGACTACGAGCAGTACTTC,CASSQGLGTDYEQYF
.,TRBV7-6,TRBJ2-7,many,TGTGCCAGCAGCTTAGAAAGGGACGGGACCTTCGAGCAGTACTTC,CASSLERDGTFEQYF
TRBD2,TRBV4-1,TRBJ2-3,medium-sized,TGCGCCAGCAGCCAAGATCTAGCGGGGGGGCCGAATACGCAGTATTTT,CASSQDLAGGPNTQYF
TRBD1,TRBV29-1,TRBJ1-1,.,TGCAGCGGGGGGACAGGACTTAACACTGAAGCTTTCTTT,CSGGTGLNTEAFF
TRBD1,TRBV20-1,TRBJ2-7,many,TGCAGTGCTAGAGTTCAGGGGGCGACAGAGTCCTACGAGCAGTACTTC,CSARVQGATESYEQYF
.,TRBV5-1,TRBJ2-3,medium-sized,TGCGCCAGCAGCTTGGCAGGATTCAGCACAGATACGCAGTATTTT,CASSLAGFSTDTQYF
TRBD2,TRBV14,TRBJ2-1,many,TGTGCCAGCAGCCAAGACAGAGGGACTAGCGGGAGAAAGCAGTTCTTC,CASSQDRGTSGRKQFF
.,TRBV5-4,TRBJ2-1,medium-sized,TGTGCCAGCAGCTTGGACCCACAGGATTACAATGAGCAGTTCTTC,CASSLDPQDYNEQFF
.,TRBV7-9,TRBJ2-3,few,TGTGCCAGCAGCCCGGCGGGGATGCCAGATACGCAGTATTTT,CASSPAGMPDTQYF
.,TRBV3-1,TRBJ2-3,medium-sized,TGTGCCAGCAGCCAAGAAATCGGCCCAACAGATACGCAGTATTTT,CASSQEIGPTDTQYF
TRBD2,TRBV25-1,TRBJ2-7,many,TGTGCCAGCAGTGCCCGACTAGCGGGACAATACGAGCAGTACTTC,CASSARLAGQYEQYF
.,TRBV28,TRBJ2-1,many,TGTGCCAGCAGTTTAAGGTCCGGGGTATGGCAGTTCTTC,CASSLRSGVWQFF
.,TRBV10-3,TRBJ2-2,many,TGTGCCACTGAACCGAGGAGCGGGGAGCTGTTTTTT,CATEPRSGELFF
TRBD2,TRBV14,TRBJ2-7,.,TGTGCCAGCAGCTTCGGACTAGTCGAGCAGTACTTC,CASSFGLVEQYF
TRBD2,TRBV4-1,TRBJ2-1,many,TGCGCCAGCAGCCAATTGGGGGGGGACAATGAGCAGTTCTTC,CASSQLGGDNEQFF
.,TRBV6-5,TRBJ2-2,medium-sized,TGTGCCAGCAGGGAGAGCTACCTTTCGAACACCGGGGAGCTGTTTTTT,CASRESYLSNTGELFF
TRBD2,TRBV27,TRBJ2-7,many,TGTGCCAGCAGTTTATTCGGGGGGTACGAGCAGTACTTC,CASSLFGGYEQYF
.,TRBV4-1,TRBJ2-5,medium-sized,TGCGCCAGCAGCCAAGAACAGTCCCAGGAGACCCAGTACTTC,CASSQEQSQETQYF
TRBD1,TRBV7-6,TRBJ1-6,many,TGTGCCAGCAGCCCAACCGGGACAGCAAATTCACCCCTCCACTTT,CASSPTGTANSPLHF
.,TRBV28,TRBJ2-3,once,TGTGCCAGCAGTTTATGGGGCAGCACCAAAGGCACAGATACGCGGTATTTT,CASSLWGSTKGTDTRYF
.,TRBV30,TRBJ1-1,medium-sized,TGTGCCTGGACCCCACTTGAAGCTTTCTTT,CAWTPLEAFF
TRBD2,TRBV7-7,TRBJ2-3,medium-sized,TGTGCTAGCAGCTTGACTAGCGGGATGGCAGATACGCAGTATTTT,CASSLTSGMADTQYF
TRBD2,TRBV7-9,TRBJ2-1,many,TGTGCCAGCAGCTTAGAACTAGCGGGAAACCCCGTCTACAATGAGCAGTTCTTC,CASSLELAGNPVYNEQFF
.,TRBV28,TRBJ2-7,few,TGTGCCAGCAAACCGGGGTTTACGTACGAGCAGTACTTC,CASKPGFTYEQYF
.,TRBV7-9,TRBJ1-1,medium-sized,TGTGCCAGCAGCCTGGACCTTAGAGGGACTGAAGCTTTCTTT,CASSLDLRGTEAFF
TRBD1,TRBV6-5,TRBJ1-2,many,TGTGCCAGCAGTCCGGGGACAGGGAGAAACTATGGCTACACCTTC,CASSPGTGRNYGYTF
.,TRBV6-1,TRBJ2-3,many,TGTGCCAGCAGTGAAGGCTGGAGGTCCCTCACAGATACGCAGTATTTT,CASSEGWRSLTDTQYF
.,TRBV19,TRBJ2-7,many,TGTGCCAGTAGTACTGACTCCCAAGCCTCCTACGAGCAGTACTTC,CASSTDSQASYEQYF
.,TRBV6-2/TRBV6-3,TRBJ2-1,medium-sized,TGTGCCAGCAGTTACCCCGGATGGGAGCAGTTCTTC,CASSYPGWEQFF
TRBD1,TRBV14,TRBJ1-1,many,TGTGCCAGCAGCCAACGGCCACAGGGGGCGAGAACTGAAGCTTTCTTT,CASSQRPQGARTEAFF
TRBD2,TRBV7-9,TRBJ2-3,medium-sized,TGTGCCAGCAGCGATACTAGCGGGGGCACAGATACGCAGTATTTT,CASSDTSGGTDTQYF
.,TRBV13,TRBJ1-3,many,TGTGCCAGCAGCTCCCCGGACAGTGAAACTGGAAACACCATATATTTT,CASSSPDSETGNTIYF